A selection of T cell receptor beta chains follows, all from one sample in a study of regulatory T cells. Produced via immunoSEQ multiplex PCR; TCRdb's table is partial and in-frame only. The sample contains tens of thousands of clones, 70% to 90% of which appear only once. The sample comprised conventional CD4+ T cells sorted from blood. The receptors come from a child aged 10 to 17 with CD3G deficiency. Both conserved end residues are part of each CDR3. The order of the fields is clone size, J gene, V gene, D gene, CDR3 DNA, CDR3 protein. A D gene is named only where the DNA matches it firmly. Clone size is not always given. Where it is, it says once, few, many or a class for expanded clones.

- TRBJ2-4 TRBV29-1 TRBD1 TGCAGTGCCGGGACAGGGGCGGACATTCAGTACTTC CSAGTGADIQYF
- TRBJ2-1 TRBV28 - TGTGCCAGCAGTTTATTCGATGGTGAGCAGTTCTTC CASSLFDGEQFF
- TRBJ1-2 TRBV5-1 - TGCGCCAGCAGGCCCGGGACGGGAGGTTATGGCTACACCTTC CASRPGTGGYGYTF
- TRBJ2-3 TRBV28 - TGTGCCGCATCCGGTGGGCAGAGTTTCACAGATACGCAGTATTTT CAASGGQSFTDTQYF
few TRBJ2-2 TRBV19 - TGTGCCAGTTCACCGAGGACGAACACCGGGGAGCTGTTTTTT CASSPRTNTGELFF
once TRBJ2-5 TRBV28 - TGTGCCAGCAGCCGGAGATTAGCGAGAGGAGAGACCCAGTACTTC CASSRRLARGETQYF
- TRBJ2-2 TRBV27 - TGTGCCAGCAGCGAACGACTTAGCGGGGAGCTGTTTTTT CASSERLSGELFF
- TRBJ2-7 TRBV28 - TGTGCCAGCAGCCGGGTGGGAAAGGGGAGCTCCTACGAGCAGTACTTC CASSRVGKGSSYEQYF
- TRBJ2-4 TRBV6-6 - TGTGCCAGCAGCCCAGGGCAGGGAATTGCCAAAAACATTCAGTACTTC CASSPGQGIAKNIQYF
- TRBJ2-1 TRBV19 TRBD2 TGTGCCAGTAGTATAGCCTCTACTAGCGGGATGGGGGAGCAGTTCTTC CASSIASTSGMGEQFF
few TRBJ2-3 TRBV10-3 - TGTGCCACCAGCGAAGCGGATACGCAGTATTTT CATSEADTQYF
- TRBJ2-7 TRBV28 TRBD1 TGTGCCAGCAGTTTAAGGACAGGGACGCGCGAGCAGTACTTC CASSLRTGTREQYF
once TRBJ1-5 TRBV28 - TGTGCCAGCAGTTTACCAGGCAAAAGCGGTCAGCCCCAGCATTTT CASSLPGKSGQPQHF
- TRBJ2-1 TRBV5-1 - TGCGCCAGCAGCTTGGTGGGAGGCCCAGCCAATGAGCAGTTCTTC CASSLVGGPANEQFF
- TRBJ2-3 TRBV7-9 TRBD1 TGTGCCAGCAGCCCGAACAGGGGGCGAGGCACAGATACGCAGTATTTT CASSPNRGRGTDTQYF
- TRBJ2-3 TRBV11-2 - TGTGCCAGCAGCCGGGCACAGAACACAGATACGCAGTATTTT CASSRAQNTDTQYF
- TRBJ2-7 TRBV6-1 TRBD1 TGTGCCAGCAGTGCACCGGGACAGGGGGATCGGGGCGAGCAGTACTTC CASSAPGQGDRGEQYF
- TRBJ2-1 TRBV5-1 - TGCGCCAGCAGCTTGGAACGGGGGGCCAGCTCCTACAATGAGCAGTTCTTC CASSLERGASSYNEQFF
once TRBJ2-5 TRBV10-1 - TGCGCCAGCACCCCACTTGGTCGAAGGCAGACCCAGTACTTC CASTPLGRRQTQYF
- TRBJ2-7 TRBV28 - TGTGCCAGCAGTTCGGTCGCTCCCTACGAGCAGTACTTC CASSSVAPYEQYF
- TRBJ1-5 TRBV28 - TGTGCCAGCAGCCCCCAGGGACTTGACAATCAGCCCCAGCATTTT CASSPQGLDNQPQHF
- TRBJ2-7 TRBV28 TRBD2 TGTGCCAGCACCCCGGCGGGGGGCGCATCCTACGAGCAGTACTTC CASTPAGGASYEQYF
- TRBJ2-7 TRBV5-1 TRBD2 TGCGCCAGCAGCTTGGATAGCGGGAGGGCCTACGAGCAGTACTTC CASSLDSGRAYEQYF
- TRBJ2-7 TRBV6-1 - TGTGCCAGCAGTGAAGGCGGCTACGAGCAGTACTTC CASSEGGYEQYF
once TRBJ2-1 TRBV5-1 TRBD1 TGCGCCAGCAGCTACGGACAGGGGTTCTACAATGAGCAGTTCTTC CASSYGQGFYNEQFF
few TRBJ2-5 TRBV6-1 - TGTGCCAGCAGTGCGGGACTTCTCCTAGAGACCCAGTACTTC CASSAGLLLETQYF
- TRBJ1-5 TRBV28 TRBD1 TGTGCCAGCAGTACCGACAGGGGCCGTGGTATTCGCAATCAGCCCCAGCATTTT CASSTDRGRGIRNQPQHF
- TRBJ1-1 TRBV11-2 - TGTGCCAGCAGCTTAGGTTCGGCCCGAGGAGCTTTCTTT CASSLGSARGAFF
- TRBJ2-1 TRBV10-3 TRBD1 TGTGCCATCAGTGATCCGGACAGGGGAAATGAGCAGTTCTTC CAISDPDRGNEQFF
few TRBJ2-7 TRBV28 TRBD2 TGTGCCAGCAGTTTAGCGGGGGGAAAACTCACCTACGAGCAGTACTTC CASSLAGGKLTYEQYF
few TRBJ1-2 TRBV6-1 - TGTGCCAGCAGTGCCCCAGGGAGAGTCTATGGCTACACCTTC CASSAPGRVYGYTF
- TRBJ2-7 TRBV11-3 - TGTGCCAGCAGCTTAGGGGCACAGTCCTACGAGCAGTACTTC CASSLGAQSYEQYF
- TRBJ2-1 TRBV5-1 - TGCGCCAGCAGCACCAGGGGGGAAGGATACAATGAGCAGTTCTTC CASSTRGEGYNEQFF
- TRBJ2-3 TRBV5-1 - TGCGCCAGCAAGGTAGCGGGCACAGATACGCAGTATTTT CASKVAGTDTQYF
- TRBJ1-1 TRBV5-1 - TGCGCCAGCAGCTTGGGGGCCGGGAACACTGAAGCTTTCTTT CASSLGAGNTEAFF
- TRBJ2-2 TRBV19 TRBD1 TGTGCCACCAGGACAGGGGCGAACACCGGGGAGCTGTTTTTT CATRTGANTGELFF
- TRBJ2-7 TRBV6-1 TRBD1 TGTGCCAGCAGTACCCCGGGACAGACCTACGAGCAGTACTTC CASSTPGQTYEQYF
- TRBJ1-1 TRBV6-1 TRBD1 TGTGCCAGCAGTGCGGACAGGGGAAAAACTGAAGCTTTCTTT CASSADRGKTEAFF
- TRBJ1-4 TRBV7-9 TRBD1 TGTGCCAGCAGCGTCGGGACAGGGAGCGGTGAAAAACTGTTTTTT CASSVGTGSGEKLFF
- TRBJ2-2 TRBV5-1 TRBD1 TGCGCCAGCAGCCTCCGGGACAGGGGGAACACCGGGGAGCTGTTTTTT CASSLRDRGNTGELFF
- TRBJ1-1 TRBV6-1 - TGTGCCAGCAGATCAACAGGATTGAACACTGAAGCTTTCTTT CASRSTGLNTEAFF
few TRBJ2-5 TRBV28 - TGTGCCAGCAGTTCAGCAGGGGGGAAATTAGAGACCCAGTACTTC CASSSAGGKLETQYF
- TRBJ2-7 TRBV28 - TGTGCCAGCAGTTTCTCGGCGAATCTCTACGAGCAGTACTTC CASSFSANLYEQYF
- TRBJ2-3 TRBV11-2 TRBD2 TGTGCCAGCAGCTTAGGACTAGCGGTAACCAGTAATACGCAGTATTTT CASSLGLAVTSNTQYF
- TRBJ2-1 TRBV7-9 - TGTGCCAGCAGTCCACTTAGCGAAGCCTACAATGAGCAGTTCTTC CASSPLSEAYNEQFF
- TRBJ2-5 TRBV20-1 - TGCAGTGCCACCCAGCGAGAGACCCAGTACTTC CSATQRETQYF
- TRBJ2-7 TRBV6-1 - TGTGCCAGCAGGCAAACGGGACCAAGCTCCTACGAGCAGTACTTC CASRQTGPSSYEQYF
- TRBJ2-1 TRBV10-3 TRBD2 TGTGCCATCGGGGCTAGCGGGAGGGATGAGCAGTTCTTC CAIGASGRDEQFF
once TRBJ2-1 TRBV19 TRBD2 TGTGCCAGTAGTATAGGGCTAGCGGGCAACAATGAGCAGTTCTTC CASSIGLAGNNEQFF
- TRBJ1-1 TRBV18 - TGTGCCAGCCGGAGCACCGTGAACACTGAAGCTTTCTTT CASRSTVNTEAFF
- TRBJ2-7 TRBV19 - TGTGCCAGTAGTATAGGGCTTGGAGGATACGAGCAGTACTTC CASSIGLGGYEQYF
- TRBJ2-2 TRBV5-1 TRBD1 TGCGCCAGCAGCGCCGAACCACAGGGGCCCGGGGAGCTGTTTTTT CASSAEPQGPGELFF
- TRBJ2-5 TRBV5-1 TRBD1 TGCGCCAGCAGCTTGGGCCCACCGGGACAGGCCCCTGGGGAGCAGTACTTC CASSLGPPGQAPGEQYF
few TRBJ2-7 TRBV6-1 TRBD1 TGTGCCAGCAGCGCTAGGACAGGGAGCTACGAGCAGTACTTC CASSARTGSYEQYF
- TRBJ2-1 TRBV20-1 - TGCAGTGCCTGGGGCAATGAGCAGTTCTTC CSAWGNEQFF
- TRBJ2-7 TRBV9 TRBD2 TGTGCCAGCAGCCCAGGACTAGCTCCGTTCGAGCAGTACTTC CASSPGLAPFEQYF
- TRBJ2-1 TRBV6-1 TRBD1 TGTGCCAGCAAAACGGGACAGGGACACAATGAGCAGTTCTTC CASKTGQGHNEQFF